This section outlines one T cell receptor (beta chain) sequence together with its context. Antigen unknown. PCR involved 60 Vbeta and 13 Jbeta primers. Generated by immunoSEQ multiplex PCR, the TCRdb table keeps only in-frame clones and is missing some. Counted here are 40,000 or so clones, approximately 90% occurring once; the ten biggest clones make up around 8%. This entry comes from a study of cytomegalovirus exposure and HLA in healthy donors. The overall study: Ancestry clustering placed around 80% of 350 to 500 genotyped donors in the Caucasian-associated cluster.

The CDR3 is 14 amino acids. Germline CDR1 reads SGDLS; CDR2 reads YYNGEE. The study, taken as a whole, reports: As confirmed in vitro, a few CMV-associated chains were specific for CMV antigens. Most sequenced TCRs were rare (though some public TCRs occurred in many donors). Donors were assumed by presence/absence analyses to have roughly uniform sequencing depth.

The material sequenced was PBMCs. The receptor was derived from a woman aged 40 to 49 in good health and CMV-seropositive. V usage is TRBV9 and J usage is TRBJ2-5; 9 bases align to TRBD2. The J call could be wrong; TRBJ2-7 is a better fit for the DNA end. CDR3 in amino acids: CASSQGLASREQYF. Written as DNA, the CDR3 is TGTGCCAGCAGCCAGGGACTAGCTTCGCGCGAGCAGTACTTC.